This T cell receptor beta chain derives from a study of OX40 agonist ivuxolimab in advanced cancers. Whole-study results and caveats: With doses of 0.1 to 3.0 mg/kg, CD4+ and CD8+ blood T cells had undergone clonal expansion by week 6.

The assay was immunoSEQ multiplex PCR, and TCRdb's table has in-frame clones only and misses some. The table records about 17,000 clones, 85% to 90% of them present only once. In the case of this clone: Its antigen is not identified.

The germline V and J ends were trimmed by 5 bases and 5 bases, with 15 bases remaining between them. Germline values: CDR1 SEHNR, CDR2 FQNEAQ (reference sequence). This CDR3 has 14 residues. V is TRBV7-9 and J is TRBJ1-2; possible D gene TRBD1, 6 bases. This receptor was obtained from an adult with an advanced solid tumor such as melanoma, head and neck, liver or kidney cancer. The sequences come from CD4+ or CD8+ T cells sorted from blood, collected in a trial of the OX40 agonist ivuxolimab. The CDR3 sequence is CASSATLQGYGYTF. The CDR3 DNA reads TGTGCCAGCAGCGCGACCTTACAGGGATATGGCTACACCTTC.